The 25 T cell receptor beta chains below were found in one sample sequenced in a study of cytomegalovirus exposure and HLA in healthy donors. 60 Vbeta and 13 Jbeta primers were used in PCR. Clones were sequenced by immunoSEQ multiplex PCR, and TCRdb holds only the in-frame ones, with some missing. The profile shows roughly 180,000 clones, nearly 80% of them singletons. The sample comprised PBMCs. These TCRs come from a woman aged 25 to 39 in good health and CMV-seropositive.

The chain uses TRBV14 and TRBJ2-7; 7 bases match TRBD1. Trimming took 4 bases from V and 0 from J; bases not matched to a gene: 9. Germline lookup yields CDR1 SGHDN and CDR2 FVKESK. The length of the CDR3 is 16 residues. In DNA form, the CDR3 reads TGTGCCAGCAGCCTCGACCCTGGGACAGCCTCCTACGAGCAGTACTTC. Protein sequence: CASSLDPGTASYEQYF.

The J gene is TRBJ1-5, the V gene TRBV21-1; TRBD1, the D gene given by the table, was not confirmed from the DNA. TRBV21-1 counts as a pseudogene. The CDR3 is 16 residues long. CDR3 in DNA: TGTGCCAGCAGCGGCCCTTCGGGACAGTTCTTTCAGCCCCAGCATTTT. It yields the protein CASSGPSGQFFQPQHF.

The rearrangement uses TRBV27 and TRBJ2-1; 8 bases align to TRBD2. Germline V gene lookup returns CDR1 MNHEY and CDR2 SMNVEV (reference sequence). The CDR3 loop spans 17 amino acids. J gave up 1 base and V 4 bases, and 9 bases lay outside the gene matches. The CDR3 nucleotides read TGTGCCAGCAGTTCCCTCAGAAGCGGGGGATCCTACAATGAGCAGTTCTTC. Protein product: CASSSLRSGGSYNEQFF.

This chain joins TRBV20-1 and TRBJ2-5, with D tentatively TRBD1 (6 bases). There are 10 residues in the CDR3. The V gene's germline CDR1 is DFQATT and CDR2 SNEGSKA (reference sequence). V was cut by 4 bases and J by 7 bases, with 7 bases left in between. The chain's CDR3 is CSAIGGTQYF. The CDR3 DNA is TGCAGTGCTATAGGGGGGACCCAGTACTTC.

CDR3 in amino acids: CASSTSAGESYEQYF. CDR3 DNA: TGTGCCAGCAGCACCTCAGCGGGGGAATCCTACGAGCAGTACTTC. The rearrangement uses TRBV7-2 and TRBJ2-5; TRBD2 agrees at 8 bases. The J call may be wrong; the DNA end is better matched by TRBJ2-7. The CDR3 covers 15 residues. Germline V CDR1 and CDR2: SGHTA, FQGNSA.

V gene TRBV4-2 combines with J gene TRBJ1-4; D remains unclear. The CDR3 is 13 amino acids. V shed 4 bases and J shed 7 bases, with 10 bases lying between them. Germline V gene data show CDR1 as LGHNA and CDR2 as YNFKEQ. This CDR3 reads CASSRGLFEKLFF. The CDR3 region has the DNA TGTGCCAGCAGCCGAGGACTTTTTGAAAAACTGTTTTTT.

The CDR3 here is CASSSGHRSNTEAFF. CDR3 in DNA: TGTGCCAGCAGCTCTGGGCACAGATCGAACACTGAAGCTTTCTTT. The V gene is TRBV5-8, the J gene TRBJ1-1; D ambiguous. The CDR3 has 15 residues. CDR1 is SGHTS and CDR2 is YDEGEE in the germline V gene. V was cut by 3 bases and J by 1 base, with 13 bases left in between.

V and J are TRBV18 and TRBJ1-5; D is ambiguous. The V end lost 5 bases, the J end lost 5 bases, and 10 bases lay between the germline ends. Germline V gene sequence: CDR1 KGHSH, CDR2 LQKENI. The CDR3 runs 13 residues. The CDR3 region is CASSRDRDQPQHF. The CDR3, as DNA: TGTGCCAGCTCAAGAGATCGTGATCAGCCCCAGCATTTT. Supplemented by reference TRBV18 and TRBJ1-5, the full variable domain reads NAGVMQNPRHLVRRRGQEARLRCSPMKGHSHVYWYRQLPEEGLKFMVYLQKENIIDESGMPKERFSAEFPKEGPSILRIQQVVRGDSAAYFCASSRDRDQPQHFGDGTRLSIL.

This sequence joins TRBV19 and TRBJ2-7; TRBD2 is a possible D gene (6 bases). This CDR3 region has 13 residues. Trimming cost V 2 bases and J 3 bases, with 8 bases left between them. Germline CDR1 reads LNHDA; CDR2 reads SQIVND (reference sequence). The CDR3 spells CASSIIGGYEQYF. In nucleotides, the CDR3 is TGTGCCAGTAGTATAATCGGGGGCTACGAGCAGTACTTC.

This chain joins TRBV20-1 and TRBJ1-5; D call uncertain. Trimming took 5 bases from V and 5 from J, leaving 4 bases between them. This CDR3 spans 10 amino acids. Germline values: CDR1 DFQATT, CDR2 SNEGSKA (reference sequence). The CDR3 loop is CSAGHQPQHF. The CDR3 region has the DNA TGCAGTGCTGGGCATCAGCCCCAGCATTTT.

This clone was detected a few times. The J gene is TRBJ2-1, the V gene TRBV6-1, with D perhaps TRBD1 (7 bases). V was clipped by 4 bases and J by 3 bases, with 13 bases between them. This CDR3 spans 15 amino acids. Germline V gene sequence: CDR1 MNHNS, CDR2 SASEGT. DNA of the CDR3: TGTGCCAGCAGTGGACCAGGGGGACTCTACAATGAGCAGTTCTTC. It translates to CASSGPGGLYNEQFF.

The chain joins TRBV5-1 to TRBJ2-1; 13 bases match TRBD2. The germline V gene has CDR1 SGHRS and CDR2 YFSETQ. The CDR3 consists of 21 residues. V trimming: 0 bases; J trimming: 3 bases; junction bases outside the gene matches: 15. DNA of the CDR3: TGCGCCAGCAGCTTGGTCGGGACGGGACTAGCGGGACAATTCCTCTACAATGAGCAGTTCTTC. Encoded protein: CASSLVGTGLAGQFLYNEQFF.

This sequence joins TRBV4-2 and TRBJ2-7, with D perhaps TRBD2 (5 bases). The CDR3 has 15 residues. V lost 4 bases, J lost 5 bases, and 18 bases lay in between. Germline V CDR1 and CDR2: LGHNA, YNFKEQ. The CDR3 coding sequence is TGTGCCAGCAGCCCGGAGCGGATGGGGAAGAACGAGCAGTACTTC. This sequence encodes CASSPERMGKNEQYF.

V gene TRBV11-2 combines with J gene TRBJ2-7; TRBD2 matches 10 bases. The V gene end was trimmed by 5 bases and the J gene end by 2 bases; junction bases not matched to a gene: 12. CDR1 is SGHAT, CDR2 FQNNGV, per germline. The CDR3 is made up of 17 amino acids. The CDR3 loop is CASSPDRAGGRPYEQYF. CDR3 sequence (DNA): TGTGCCAGCAGCCCAGACCGAGCGGGAGGGCGTCCCTACGAGCAGTACTTC.

The gene calls are TRBV5-1 and TRBJ2-3; 7 nucleotides agree with TRBD1. Trimming took 0 bases from V and 2 from J; bases not matched to a gene: 12. The length of the CDR3 is 18 residues. Germline V gives CDR1 SGHRS, CDR2 YFSETQ. The CDR3 loop reads CASSLGDRVNWDTDTQYF. In nucleotides, the CDR3 is TGCGCCAGCAGCTTGGGAGACAGGGTAAATTGGGACACAGATACGCAGTATTTT.

The rearrangement links TRBV11-2 to TRBJ2-3; D gene unclear. V was shortened by 2 bases and J by 1 base, with 7 bases between the two germline ends. This CDR3 spans 14 amino acids. CDR1 and CDR2 (germline): SGHAT, FQNNGV. CDR3 sequence reads: CASSLPKRTDTQYF. The DNA for the CDR3 is TGTGCCAGCAGCTTACCCAAGCGCACAGATACGCAGTATTTT.

This clone has only a few counts. The chain uses TRBV7-8 and TRBJ1-1; D possibly corresponds to TRBD1 (5 bases). CDR1 and CDR2 from the germline V gene are SGHVS and FQNEAQ. CDR3 length: 15 amino acids. Trimming removed 1 base at V and 0 bases at J, with 9 bases between. The CDR3 region has the DNA TGTGCCAGCAGCTTAGGGGGCCAGCTGAACACTGAAGCTTTCTTT. It translates to CASSLGGQLNTEAFF.

V is TRBV5-4 and J is TRBJ2-1; a possible D gene is TRBD2 (5 bases). Between the trimmed V and J ends, which lost 3 bases and 5 bases, there was a span of 21 bases. The CDR3 totals 17 residues. Per germline, CDR1 SGHNT and CDR2 YYREEE (reference sequence). CDR3 residues: CASSSNALLVVDNEQFF. CDR3 DNA sequence: TGTGCCAGCAGCTCCAACGCACTACTAGTAGTAGACAATGAGCAGTTCTTC.

About this clone: The same CDR3 can be traced to other DNA sequences in this sample. The gene calls are TRBV5-8 and TRBJ2-7; TRBD1 agrees at 9 bases. The CDR3 contains 15 residues. The junction had 4 bases not matched to a gene; V was cut back by 0 bases and J by 3 bases. Looked up from germline, CDR1 is SGHTS and CDR2 is YDEGEE. CDR3 bases: TGTGCCAGCAGCTTGGGACAGGGGGTTTTCTACGAGCAGTACTTC. It encodes CASSLGQGVFYEQYF.

The chain has TRBV5-4 and TRBJ1-1; D might be TRBD1 (5 bases). Germline V CDR1 and CDR2: SGHNT, YYREEE (reference sequence). The CDR3 runs to 12 residues. Trimming removed 4 bases at V and 6 bases at J, with 10 bases between. CDR3 coding DNA: TGTGCCAGCAGCGAGGGGAGGGCTGAAGCTTTCTTT. Its protein is CASSEGRAEAFF.

The gene calls are TRBV7-9 and TRBJ2-2; perhaps TRBD1 as D (6 bases). This CDR3 is built from 16 residues. The V end was cut by 5 bases, the J end by 4 bases, with 17 bases between. Germline CDR1 is SEHNR and CDR2 is FQNEAQ (reference sequence). CDR3 region: CASSPFQDRVTGELFF. In DNA form, the CDR3 reads TGTGCCAGCAGCCCGTTCCAGGACAGAGTCACCGGGGAGCTGTTTTTT.

The V call is TRBV6-1, the J call TRBJ1-1; 7 bases align to TRBD1. The CDR3 extends over 14 amino acids. Germline CDR1 is MNHNS and CDR2 is SASEGT. Trimming took 7 bases from V and 6 from J; bases not matched to a gene: 11. In nucleotides, the CDR3 is TGTGCCAGCACCCCCGGCCCCACAGGGGCTGAAGCTTTCTTT. Amino acids: CASTPGPTGAEAFF.

This chain connects TRBV19 to TRBJ1-5; 7 bases fit TRBD1. Trimming cost V 9 bases and J 4 bases; bases outside gene matches: 3. The CDR3 consists of 12 residues. Germline-derived CDR1 and CDR2 are LNHDA and SQIVND (reference sequence). The CDR3 DNA is TGTGCCAGCTCGGGACAGAATCAGCCCCAGCATTTT. Translation gives CASSGQNQPQHF.

The J gene is TRBJ1-5, the V gene TRBV7-3; D is ambiguous. This CDR3 is 13 amino acids long. The V gene's germline CDR1 is SGHTA and CDR2 FQGTGA. V lost 4 bases, J lost 3 bases, and 7 bases lay in between. CDR3 in DNA: TGTGCCAGCAGCTATTCAATCAATCAGCCCCAGCATTTT. Translated: CASSYSINQPQHF.

This chain joins TRBV18 and TRBJ2-7; 7 bases are a match to TRBD2. The V and J ends lost 2 bases and 7 bases, in that order; junction bases with no gene match: 8. Per the germline V gene, CDR1 is KGHSH and CDR2 is LQKENI. The CDR3 contains 14 residues. The CDR3 sequence is CASSPTWEGREQYF. Written as DNA, the CDR3 is TGTGCCAGCTCACCAACCTGGGAGGGCCGGGAGCAGTACTTC.